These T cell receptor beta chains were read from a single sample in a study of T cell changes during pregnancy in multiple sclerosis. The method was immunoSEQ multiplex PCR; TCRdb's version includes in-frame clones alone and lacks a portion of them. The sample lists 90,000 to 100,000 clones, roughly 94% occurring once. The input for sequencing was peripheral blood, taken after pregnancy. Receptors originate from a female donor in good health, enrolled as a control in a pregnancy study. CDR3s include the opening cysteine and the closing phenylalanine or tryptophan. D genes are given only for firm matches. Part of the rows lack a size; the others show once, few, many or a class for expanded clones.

CDR3 protein: CASSISSTNTGELFF
CDR3 DNA: TGTGCCAGTAGTATCAGTTCGACGAACACCGGGGAGCTGTTTTTT
CDR3 length: 15
clone size: .
J gene: TRBJ2-2
D gene: .
V gene: TRBV19

CDR3 protein: CASSYQGSDYGYTF
CDR3 DNA: TGCGCCAGCAGCTACCAGGGTAGTGACTATGGCTACACCTTC
CDR3 length: 14
clone size: few
J gene: TRBJ1-2
D gene: .
V gene: TRBV4-1

CDR3 protein: CASGVRTGAREKLFF
CDR3 DNA: TGTGCTAGTGGAGTCCGAACAGGGGCACGGGAAAAACTGTTTTTT
CDR3 length: 15
clone size: .
J gene: TRBJ1-4
D gene: TRBD1
V gene: TRBV12-5

CDR3 protein: CAISGLAGAADTQYF
CDR3 DNA: TGTGCCATCAGTGGGTTAGCGGGAGCGGCAGATACGCAGTATTTT
CDR3 length: 15
clone size: .
J gene: TRBJ2-3
D gene: TRBD2
V gene: TRBV10-3

CDR3 protein: CASSSQTGVPGNTIYF
CDR3 DNA: TGCGCCAGCAGCTCTCAAACAGGGGTGCCTGGAAACACCATATATTTT
CDR3 length: 16
clone size: .
J gene: TRBJ1-3
D gene: TRBD1
V gene: TRBV5-1

CDR3 protein: CASSPPGLADSYEQYF
CDR3 DNA: TGTGCCAGCTCACCACCGGGACTAGCGGACTCCTACGAGCAGTACTTC
CDR3 length: 16
clone size: .
J gene: TRBJ2-7
D gene: TRBD2
V gene: TRBV18

CDR3 protein: CASSSGTADNSPLHF
CDR3 DNA: TGTGCCAGCAGTTCTGGGACAGCCGATAATTCACCCCTCCACTTT
CDR3 length: 15
clone size: .
J gene: TRBJ1-6
D gene: TRBD1
V gene: TRBV6-4

CDR3 protein: CASNPDGGGVETQYF
CDR3 DNA: TGTGCCAGCAACCCAGACGGTGGGGGGGTAGAGACCCAGTACTTC
CDR3 length: 15
clone size: once
J gene: TRBJ2-5
D gene: TRBD2
V gene: TRBV7-9

CDR3 protein: CASSLTTYGYTF
CDR3 DNA: TGTGCCAGCAGCTTAACTACGTATGGCTACACCTTC
CDR3 length: 12
clone size: .
J gene: TRBJ1-2
D gene: .
V gene: TRBV11-2

CDR3 protein: CASRLGGTDTQYF
CDR3 DNA: TGTGCCAGCCGACTCGGGGGCACAGATACGCAGTATTTT
CDR3 length: 13
clone size: .
J gene: TRBJ2-3
D gene: .
V gene: TRBV6-5

CDR3 protein: CASSQDREVKTEAFF
CDR3 DNA: TGTGCCAGCAGTCAAGACAGGGAAGTGAAGACTGAAGCTTTCTTT
CDR3 length: 15
clone size: .
J gene: TRBJ1-1
D gene: TRBD1
V gene: TRBV6-5

CDR3 protein: CAISEEAGGYSPLHF
CDR3 DNA: TGTGCCATCAGTGAGGAGGCAGGGGGCTATTCACCCCTCCACTTT
CDR3 length: 15
clone size: .
J gene: TRBJ1-6
D gene: TRBD1
V gene: TRBV10-3

CDR3 protein: CASTESPAVAGAQANTGELFF
CDR3 DNA: TGTGCCAGTACCGAATCTCCGGCGGTAGCGGGGGCGCAGGCGAACACCGGGGAGCTGTTTTTT
CDR3 length: 21
clone size: .
J gene: TRBJ2-2
D gene: TRBD2
V gene: TRBV19

CDR3 protein: CASSSLAGEETQYF
CDR3 DNA: TGTGCCAGCAGCTCCCTAGCGGGGGAAGAGACCCAGTACTTC
CDR3 length: 14
clone size: once
J gene: TRBJ2-5
D gene: TRBD2
V gene: TRBV13